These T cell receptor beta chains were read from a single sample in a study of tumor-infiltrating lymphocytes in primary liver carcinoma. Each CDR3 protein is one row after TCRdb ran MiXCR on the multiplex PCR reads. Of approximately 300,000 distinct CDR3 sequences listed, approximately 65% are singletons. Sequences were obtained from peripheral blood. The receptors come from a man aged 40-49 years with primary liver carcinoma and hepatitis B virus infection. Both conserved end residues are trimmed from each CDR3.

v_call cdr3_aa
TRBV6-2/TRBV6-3 ASSSALANTLY
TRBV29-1 SSVFQSSYNEQF
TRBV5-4 ASSGLAGGRPDTQY
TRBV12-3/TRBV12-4 ARSLVGGRELF
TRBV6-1 ASSEEMTGLGTEAF
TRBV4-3 ASRQFQEADRTTDTQY
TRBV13 ASSSLAGGDTQY
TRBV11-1 ATSRPALAGASYEQY
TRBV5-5 ASSSRPRRDTEAF
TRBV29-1 SVGPGGAETQY
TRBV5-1 ASNLEDPEDYEQY
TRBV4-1 ASSQLPGGIFVNYGYT
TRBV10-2 ASSESTVNSPFH
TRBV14 ASSTTRLVDTEAF
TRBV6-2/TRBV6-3 ASSRTGRESPLH
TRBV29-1 SVAPGRWMNTEAF
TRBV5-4 ARSLGTGDWGDTQY
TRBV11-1 ATSAAASSAYEQY
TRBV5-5 ASSSKGGFYEQY
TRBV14 ASSQVAGSNTGELF
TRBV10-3 AIRVGGTETQY
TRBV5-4 ASSLEPTSSYNEQF
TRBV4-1 ASSQASGRARQIRTDTQY
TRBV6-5 ASSYSEGGPDEQF
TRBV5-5 ASTPAGGPEKLF
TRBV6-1 ASNVHGSTQPQY
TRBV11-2 ASSFRPRRTENQHQH
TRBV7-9 AGSLLAGGLEQY
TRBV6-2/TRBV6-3 ASSYREGEQY
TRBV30 AWSRQDNQPQH
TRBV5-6 ASSFGDREETQY
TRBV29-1 GIVGENTDTQY
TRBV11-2 ASSPGLHSNGQY
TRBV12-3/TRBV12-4 ASNLSGTGGLF
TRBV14 ASSQGLASGANGVHEQY
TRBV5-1 ASSWTGQAYNEQF
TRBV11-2 ASSLVTEGEGYT
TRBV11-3 ASSRETLPTDTHY
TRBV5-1 ASSLGTGVNQPQY
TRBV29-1 SVASLAGVAGEQF
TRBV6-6 ASSTQCIGAGVRSGGYT
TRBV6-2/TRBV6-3 ASSNLGGRFYNEQF
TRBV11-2 VTSLVGVGETQY
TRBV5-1 ASSLVGAGRYT
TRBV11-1 ASSSPDAGDTQY
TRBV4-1 ASSPGRGGETQY
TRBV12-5 ASGLVADTFRGEQF